Given below is one T cell receptor (beta chain) in context. This CDR3 comprises 12 residues. V was shortened by 2 bases and J by 13 bases, with 12 bases between the two germline ends. Germline V gives CDR1 WSHSY, CDR2 SAAADI. This specimen comes from a study of T cell responses to AZD1222 COVID-19 vaccine. Only in-frame clones appear in the TCRdb table, and some are missing; sequencing was by immunoSEQ multiplex PCR. The repertoire holds 140,000 to 150,000 clones, about 82% seen once, with 5% to 6% in the top ten. This sequence was found in an adult who received the AZD1222 COVID-19 vaccine. The material sequenced was peripheral blood, taken 28 days after the second AZD1222 dose. This chain joins TRBV10-2 and TRBJ2-1, with D maybe TRBD2 (5 bases). CDR3 in amino acids: CASSEGGGRQFF. Here the CDR3 DNA reads TGCGCCAGCAGTGAGGGTGGAGGTAGACAGTTCTTC.